This TCR beta chain emerged from a study of blood T cell repertoires in COVID-19. About the study: Samples taken during acute and convalescent COVID-19 were collected in the United States, Italy and Spain.

Germline V CDR1 and CDR2: SQVTM, ANQGSEA. The CDR3 totals 15 residues. Unmatched junction bases numbered 9, after V lost 1 base and J lost 6 bases. How the authors handled the data: Estimation of nucleated cell counts was performed using reference gene primer amplification. Using immunoSEQ multiplex PCR, the repertoire was profiled, and TCRdb retains in-frame clones only, with some absent. V and J calls and clone size come straight from that table; D and trimming were deduced from the DNA. The table records about 100,000 clones, around 88% of them present only once. This TCR derives from a human donor in a cohort sampled during active COVID-19. Specimen: peripheral blood. The chain employs TRBV29-1 and TRBJ2-1, with 7 bases aligning to TRBD1. The CDR3, as DNA: TGCAGCGTTGAAGGGGATCGGACAGGTGGCAATGAGCAGTTCTTC. It encodes CSVEGDRTGGNEQFF.